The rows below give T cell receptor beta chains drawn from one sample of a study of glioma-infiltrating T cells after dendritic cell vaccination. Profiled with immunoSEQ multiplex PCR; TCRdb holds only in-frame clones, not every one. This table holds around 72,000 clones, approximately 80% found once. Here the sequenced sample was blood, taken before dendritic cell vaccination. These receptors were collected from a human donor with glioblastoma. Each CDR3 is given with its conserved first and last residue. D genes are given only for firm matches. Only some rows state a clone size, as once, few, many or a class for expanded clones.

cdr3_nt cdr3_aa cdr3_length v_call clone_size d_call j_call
TGTGCCAGCAGCTTGTCCTTAGGTGAGGCTGGTGAAAAACTGTTTTTT CASSLSLGEAGEKLFF 16 TRBV5-4 . . TRBJ1-4
TGTGCCTGGACGTCAGATTTCAATCAGCCCCAGCATTTT CAWTSDFNQPQHF 13 TRBV30 . . TRBJ1-5
TGTGCCAGCAGCTTGGGGGGTATCGTAGGAACCTACGAGCAGTACTTC CASSLGGIVGTYEQYF 16 TRBV7-9 few . TRBJ2-7
TGTGCCAGCAGTTACGTGGGGCCGTATCAGCCCCAGCATTTT CASSYVGPYQPQHF 14 TRBV6-5 . . TRBJ1-5
TGTGCCAGCAGCTTAGTGTACAGCCCTCAAGAGACCCAGTACTTC CASSLVYSPQETQYF 15 TRBV7-6 . . TRBJ2-5
TGTGCCAGCTCACCTGGGCTTAGCGCGAATTCACCCCTCCACTTT CASSPGLSANSPLHF 15 TRBV18 . . TRBJ1-6
TGTGCCTGGGGAACTATGAACACTGAAGCTTTCTTT CAWGTMNTEAFF 12 TRBV30 . . TRBJ1-1
TGCAGCGGGACAGGGAACTACGAGCAGTACTTC CSGTGNYEQYF 11 TRBV29-1 . TRBD1 TRBJ2-7
TGTGCCAGCAGCTTAAGTGACAGGGGCCCCTTAGGTCCCACCATATATTTT CASSLSDRGPLGPTIYF 17 TRBV7-6 . TRBD1 TRBJ1-3
TGTGCCAGCAGTTTCAGCAGGGGGCGCGACCAGCCCCAGCATTTT CASSFSRGRDQPQHF 15 TRBV6-1 . TRBD1 TRBJ1-5
TGCGCCAGCAGCCAAGCGGTGAATCAGCCCCAGCATTTT CASSQAVNQPQHF 13 TRBV4-3 . . TRBJ1-5
TGTGCCATCAGTACCGGGACAGGGGATGGTGGAACTGAAGCTTTCTTT CAISTGTGDGGTEAFF 16 TRBV10-3 few TRBD1 TRBJ1-1
TGTGCCAGTAATGACGGGGTCTCTAGTTATGGCTACACCTTC CASNDGVSSYGYTF 14 TRBV19 . . TRBJ1-2
TGTGCCAGCAGTCCGTACGACAGGGCGACAGATACGCAGTATTTT CASSPYDRATDTQYF 15 TRBV6-5 . TRBD1 TRBJ2-3
TGCGCCAGCAGTCAATCGGACAGGAACAACTATGGCTACACCTTC CASSQSDRNNYGYTF 15 TRBV23-1 once TRBD1 TRBJ1-2
TGTGCCAGCAGCTTACCCGCGGGGACTGCTAGCACAGATACGCAGTATTTT CASSLPAGTASTDTQYF 17 TRBV11-2 . . TRBJ2-3